This T cell receptor (beta chain) was observed in a study of beta chain features in type 1 diabetes. Study summary: All samples together contributed approximately 100 million sorted cells for examination. Study-wide results and caveats: There was a moderate but significant shortening of TCRB CDR3s in all four CD4+ subsets of Type 1 diabetes patients.

Sequenced material consisted of expressed TCRB transcripts (all of the isolated RNA was reverse transcribed). The repertoire was sequenced with immunoSEQ multiplex PCR; TCRdb's copy has only in-frame clones and lacks some. The data hold around 280,000 clones, with approximately 15% observed a single time. The length of the CDR3 is 15 residues. Germline V gene data show CDR1 as SNHLY and CDR2 as FYNNEI. With 8 bases clipped from V and 2 bases from J, the junction kept 8 bases outside the gene matches. To note about this clone: Its specificity is not known.

The chain has TRBV2 and TRBJ2-3; TRBD2 matches at 9 bases. The sequencing input was naive CD4+ T cells from blood. This receptor was obtained from a man aged 18 to 29 with type 1 diabetes. CDR3 in DNA: TGTGCCAGCGCCCGGGAGCGGGGGGTCACAGATACGCAGTATTTT. It codes for CASARERGVTDTQYF.